The clone carrying this TCR beta chain occurred many times. The CDR3 runs to 14 residues. The V and J ends lost 1 base and 4 bases, in that order; junction bases with no gene match: 3. From germline, CDR1 is MDHEN and CDR2 SYDVKM. This sample was taken from a study of T cells in Graves' hyperthyroidism and ophthalmopathy. Amplified TCR beta CDR3 regions derived from RNA transcripts. HTBI primers drove first-round RT-PCR of the TCR CDR3. TCRdb reanalysed the multiplex PCR reads using MiXCR and keeps one entry per CDR3 protein. This sample yields fewer than 300,000 distinct CDR3 sequences, of which less than 30% are seen a single time; about 25% belongs to the top ten.

The source material was blood. The chain joins TRBV28 to TRBJ1-1, with 7 bases aligning to TRBD1. This TCR was sampled from a man between 35 and 55 years old with Graves' hyperthyroidism that later progressed to Graves' ophthalmopathy. Here the CDR3 reads CASSLSGGSTEAFF. The DNA for the CDR3 is TGTGCCAGCAGTTTATCAGGGGGGAGCACTGAAGCTTTCTTT.